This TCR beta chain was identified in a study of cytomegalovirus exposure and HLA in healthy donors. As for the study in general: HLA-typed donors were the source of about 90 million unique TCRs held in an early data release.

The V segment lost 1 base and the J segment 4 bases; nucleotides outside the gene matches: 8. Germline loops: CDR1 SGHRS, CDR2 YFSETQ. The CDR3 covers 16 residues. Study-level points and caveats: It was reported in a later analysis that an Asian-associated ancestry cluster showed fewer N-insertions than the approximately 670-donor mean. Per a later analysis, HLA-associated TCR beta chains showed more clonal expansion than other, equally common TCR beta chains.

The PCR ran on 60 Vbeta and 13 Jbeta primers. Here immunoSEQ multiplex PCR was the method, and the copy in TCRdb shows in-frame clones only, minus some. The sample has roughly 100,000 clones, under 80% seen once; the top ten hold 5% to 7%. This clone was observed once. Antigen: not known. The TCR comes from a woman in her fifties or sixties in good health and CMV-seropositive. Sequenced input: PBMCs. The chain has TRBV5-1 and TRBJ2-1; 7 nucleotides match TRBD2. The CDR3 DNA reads TGCGCCAGCAGCTTGCAGTCGAACGGGGGGTACAATGAGCAGTTCTTC. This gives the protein CASSLQSNGGYNEQFF.